This TCR beta chain derives from a study of blood T cell repertoires in COVID-19. Per germline, CDR1 MNHEY and CDR2 SVGAGI. The CDR3 runs 13 residues. V shed 7 bases and J shed 0 bases, with 7 bases lying between them. Profiled with immunoSEQ multiplex PCR; TCRdb holds only in-frame clones, not every one. The table lists over 200,000 clones, 80% to 95% of them singletons. The origin of this receptor is a person aged 18-29 years with COVID-19, enrolled during active disease. The V gene is TRBV6-5, the J gene TRBJ1-3, with D uncertain. What was sequenced was peripheral blood. The CDR3 sequence is CASKSSSGNTIYF. The CDR3 DNA sequence: TGTGCCAGCAAGAGTTCCTCTGGAAACACCATATATTTT.